These 23 T cell receptor beta chains originate from one sample sequenced in a study of memory CD4+ T cells and cytomegalovirus serostatus. Here immunoSEQ multiplex PCR was the method, and the copy in TCRdb shows in-frame clones only, minus some. The data contain some 54,000 clones, 60% to 85% of them singletons. Single viable CD3+CD4+CD8-CD45RO+ cells were sorted as the memory CD4+ T cells. Sequencing was carried out using memory CD4+ T cells from blood. These receptors originate from an adult in good health and CMV-seropositive.

The V call is TRBV7-2, the J call TRBJ1-5; D gene ambiguous. V lost 0 bases to trimming and J lost 2 bases, with 14 bases between them. The CDR3 covers 17 residues. Germline V lookup: CDR1 SGHTA, CDR2 FQGNSA. CDR3 region: CASSLAAELLGNQPQHF. CDR3 bases: TGTGCCAGCAGCTTAGCGGCGGAACTCCTTGGCAATCAGCCCCAGCATTTT.

This clone was seen once. This rearrangement joins TRBV19 to TRBJ2-5; D is ambiguous. The CDR3 length is 13 residues. Trimming cost V 4 bases and J 5 bases, with 11 bases left between them. Germline CDR1 is LNHDA and CDR2 is SQIVND (reference sequence). CDR3 loop: CASSRSPSETQYF. The CDR3 nucleotides read TGTGCCAGTAGTAGATCCCCCTCGGAGACCCAGTACTTC.

V is TRBV6-1 and J is TRBJ1-1; D possibly corresponds to TRBD1 (5 bases). V shed 4 bases and J shed 5 bases, with 14 bases lying between them. Per the germline V gene, CDR1 is MNHNS and CDR2 is SASEGT. The CDR3 is 14 residues long. CDR3 DNA: TGTGCCAGCAGTGGGGGCAGATTTGCGACTGAAGCTTTCTTT. This sequence encodes CASSGGRFATEAFF.

The chain uses TRBV7-3 and TRBJ1-1, with D hard to call. This CDR3 is built from 13 residues. Germline V gives CDR1 SGHTA, CDR2 FQGTGA. Deletions cut 3 bases from V and 1 base from J, with 6 bases between. For the CDR3, the DNA is TGTGCCAGCAGCTTTGAATCGAACACTGAAGCTTTCTTT. Protein sequence: CASSFESNTEAFF.

J is TRBJ1-6 and V is TRBV19; 7 nucleotides agree with TRBD1. Germline trimming cut 5 bases from V and 6 bases from J; bases unmatched to any gene: 7. Germline V gene data show CDR1 as LNHDA and CDR2 as SQIVND (reference sequence). CDR3 length equals 15 residues. The CDR3 DNA follows: TGTGCCAGTAGTCAGGGGGGACCGGGTAATTCACCCCTCCACTTT. Translating it yields CASSQGGPGNSPLHF. Filled out from reference TRBV19 and TRBJ1-6, the complete variable domain reads DGGITQSPKYLFRKEGQNVTLSCEQNLNHDAMYWYRQDPGQGLRLIYYSQIVNDFQKGDIAEGYSVSREKKESFPLTVTSAQKNPTAFYLCASSQGGPGNSPLHFGNGTRLTVT.

Note on this clone: Germline is not matched at one junction end, which may reflect a read error. The chain carries TRBV29-1 and TRBJ1-2, with a tentative D call TRBD1 (5 bases). The CDR3 extends over 11 amino acids. In germline, CDR1 is SQVTM, CDR2 ANQGSEA. The CDR3 reads CSVEKGRAHHF. Written as DNA, the CDR3 is TGCAGCGTTGAAAAGGGCAGGGCCCACCACTTC.

The V gene is TRBV18, the J gene TRBJ2-1, with a possible D match to TRBD2 (6 bases). Trimming took off 2 bases at V and 7 bases at J, with 12 bases between the two ends. The CDR3 sequence is 14 residues long. Germline values: CDR1 KGHSH, CDR2 LQKENI. The CDR3 loop is CASSPGTPRNEQFF. CDR3 DNA: TGTGCCAGCTCACCAGGGACTCCCAGGAATGAGCAGTTCTTC.

The CDR3 DNA sequence: TGTGCCAGCAGTGAGCGGGGGAATCTGAATACGCAGTATTTT. Translated, it gives CASSERGNLNTQYF. The chain couples TRBV6-1 to TRBJ2-3; 7 bases are shared with TRBD2. The CDR3 contains 14 residues. Germline V gives CDR1 MNHNS, CDR2 SASEGT. V dropped 3 bases and J dropped 7; count of bases not matched to a gene: 7.

This clone was observed a few times. The chain links TRBV15 to TRBJ2-7; 8 bases map to TRBD1. CDR3 length equals 16 residues. CDR1 LNHNV and CDR2 YYDKDF come from the germline V gene (reference sequence). With V trimmed by 1 base and J by 0 bases, 5 bases remained unmatched. The CDR3 bases are TGTGCCACCAGCAGAGGAGGGGGACAGGCCTCCTACGAGCAGTACTTC. Its translation: CATSRGGGQASYEQYF.

This clone showed up just a few times. This chain links TRBV7-9 with TRBJ1-1, with D possibly being TRBD1 (5 bases). Per the germline V gene, CDR1 is SEHNR and CDR2 is FQNEAQ (reference sequence). CDR3 length: 14 amino acids. V lost 1 base, J lost 4 bases, and 10 bases lay in between. The CDR3 is CASSLVVGVTEAFF. The CDR3 DNA follows: TGTGCCAGCAGCTTAGTCGTGGGGGTCACTGAAGCTTTCTTT. The whole variable domain, filled in from reference TRBV7-9 and TRBJ1-1, reads DTGVSQNPRHKITKRGQNVTFRCDPISEHNRLYWYRQTLGQGPEFLTYFQNEAQLEKSRLLSDRFSAERPKGSFSTLEIQRTEQGDSAMYLCASSLVVGVTEAFFGQGTRLTVV.

A few counts support this clone. This chain links TRBV19 with TRBJ2-6; TRBD2 might be the D (6 bases). CDR3 length: 15 residues. V lost 6 bases, J lost 2 bases, and 11 bases lay in between. The germline CDR1 and CDR2 sequences are LNHDA and SQIVND (reference sequence). The CDR3 region is CASRAGGTGANVLTF. The CDR3 coding sequence is TGTGCCAGTAGGGCCGGGGGAACTGGGGCCAACGTCCTGACTTTC.

The V call is TRBV5-1, the J call TRBJ2-7, with D perhaps matching TRBD1 or TRBD2 (5 bases each). The CDR3 runs 14 residues. CDR1 SGHRS and CDR2 YFSETQ come from the germline V gene. Trimming took 4 bases from V and 5 from J, leaving 16 bases between them. CDR3 amino acids: CASSVREWGNEQYF. CDR3 bases: TGCGCCAGCAGCGTGCGTGAGTGGGGGAACGAGCAGTACTTC.

This rearrangement joins TRBV15 to TRBJ2-7, with D possibly called TRBD1 or TRBD2 (5 bases each). Trimming left V 6 bases short and J 4 bases short, with 16 bases between. The CDR3 runs to 14 residues. From germline, CDR1 is LNHNV and CDR2 YYDKDF (reference sequence). CDR3 sequence (DNA): TGTGCCACCAGTCCCCAGGGACCGGGATACGAGCAGTACTTC. Its translation: CATSPQGPGYEQYF.

This clone was counted only a few times. This chain links TRBV7-5 with TRBJ2-1; no check of the table's D call, TRBD1, against the DNA was made. TRBV7-5 is classified as a pseudogene. The CDR3 extends over 17 amino acids. DNA for the CDR3: TGTGCCAGAAGCCCCCTTGCGCGGCAGGGGACCTACAATGAGCAGTTCTTC. It specifies CARSPLARQGTYNEQFF.

This chain connects TRBV6-7 to TRBJ1-2; D might be TRBD1 (6 bases). TRBV6-7 is reported as an ORF; its role is uncertain. Trimming took 8 bases from V and 8 from J, leaving 30 bases between them. The length of the CDR3 is 17 residues. CDR3 DNA sequence: TGTGCCAGCTTTACAAGGATCCCAACAGGGCCAGCGGGGGGCTACACCTTC. It encodes CASFTRIPTGPAGGYTF.

Only a few counts were recorded for this clone. V gene TRBV2 combines with J gene TRBJ2-1; TRBD2 aligns across 13 bases. The CDR3 length is 15 residues. V lost 3 bases to trimming and J lost 6 bases; unmatched junction nucleotides: 2. The V gene's germline CDR1 is SNHLY and CDR2 FYNNEI. CDR3 nucleotides: TGTGCCAGCAGTGAGACTAGCGGGGGGCTCAATGAGCAGTTCTTC. This codes for CASSETSGGLNEQFF.

The table lists this clone with a few counts. V usage is TRBV4-1 and J usage is TRBJ1-6; no clear D gene. This CDR3 has 15 amino acids. Germline values: CDR1 MGHRA, CDR2 YSYEKL. Deletions cut 4 bases from V and 5 bases from J, with 12 bases between. In DNA form, the CDR3 reads TGCGCCAGCAGCCCTCCCACGGGCAATAATTCACCCCTCCACTTT. Translation: CASSPPTGNNSPLHF.

The chain carries TRBV2 and TRBJ1-1, with 7 nucleotides matching TRBD1. CDR1 and CDR2 from the germline V gene are SNHLY and FYNNEI. The CDR3 runs 13 residues. The V and J ends lost 6 bases and 1 base, in that order; junction bases with no gene match: 2. CDR3 sequence reads: CASSRDRNTEAFF. The DNA for the CDR3 is TGTGCCAGCAGCCGGGACAGGAACACTGAAGCTTTCTTT.

In this sample, this clone turned up once. V gene TRBV9 combines with J gene TRBJ2-1; 11 positions match TRBD2. Looked up from germline, CDR1 is SGDLS and CDR2 is YYNGEE. The CDR3 is made up of 15 amino acids. The V and J ends lost 3 bases and 5 bases, in that order; junction bases with no gene match: 4. CDR3 coding DNA: TGTGCCAGCAGCGGACTAGCGGGAAACCACAATGAGCAGTTCTTC. It yields the protein CASSGLAGNHNEQFF.

This clone was counted once. The chain joins TRBV2 to TRBJ2-3, with TRBD2 matching 9 bases. The ends lost 8 bases at V and 3 bases at J; junction bases unmatched: 6. Per germline, CDR1 SNHLY and CDR2 FYNNEI. The CDR3 is made up of 14 amino acids. The CDR3 DNA reads TGTGCCAGCGGAAGCGGGAGGTTAACAGATACGCAGTATTTT. This sequence encodes CASGSGRLTDTQYF.

The chain has TRBV4-3 and TRBJ2-3; the D call may be TRBD1 or TRBD2 (7 bases each). The ends were cut back, 0 bases at V and 7 bases at J, with 23 bases in the middle. CDR1 and CDR2 from the germline V gene are LGHNA and YSLEER. This CDR3 contains 18 residues. CDR3 nucleotide sequence: TGCGCCAGCAGCCAAGATACGGGGGGCAGGGGGGCACTAAATACGCAGTATTTT. It yields the protein CASSQDTGGRGALNTQYF.

The V gene is TRBV5-1, the J gene TRBJ2-7; D might be TRBD2 (5 bases). The germline V gene has CDR1 SGHRS and CDR2 YFSETQ. There are 16 residues in the CDR3. Between the trimmed V and J ends, which lost 5 bases and 2 bases, there was a span of 20 bases. The CDR3 sequence is CASRPTAAGVTYEQYF. The CDR3 bases are TGCGCCAGCAGACCTACAGCGGCCGGGGTAACCTACGAGCAGTACTTC.

The chain couples TRBV6-5 to TRBJ1-1; possible D gene TRBD1, 6 bases. The germline V gene has CDR1 MNHEY and CDR2 SVGAGI. The CDR3 has 15 residues. The V end was cut by 0 bases, the J end by 5 bases, with 13 bases between. The CDR3 is CASSYSGGRGTEAFF. The CDR3 nucleotides read TGTGCCAGCAGTTACTCGGGGGGGCGGGGGACTGAAGCTTTCTTT.